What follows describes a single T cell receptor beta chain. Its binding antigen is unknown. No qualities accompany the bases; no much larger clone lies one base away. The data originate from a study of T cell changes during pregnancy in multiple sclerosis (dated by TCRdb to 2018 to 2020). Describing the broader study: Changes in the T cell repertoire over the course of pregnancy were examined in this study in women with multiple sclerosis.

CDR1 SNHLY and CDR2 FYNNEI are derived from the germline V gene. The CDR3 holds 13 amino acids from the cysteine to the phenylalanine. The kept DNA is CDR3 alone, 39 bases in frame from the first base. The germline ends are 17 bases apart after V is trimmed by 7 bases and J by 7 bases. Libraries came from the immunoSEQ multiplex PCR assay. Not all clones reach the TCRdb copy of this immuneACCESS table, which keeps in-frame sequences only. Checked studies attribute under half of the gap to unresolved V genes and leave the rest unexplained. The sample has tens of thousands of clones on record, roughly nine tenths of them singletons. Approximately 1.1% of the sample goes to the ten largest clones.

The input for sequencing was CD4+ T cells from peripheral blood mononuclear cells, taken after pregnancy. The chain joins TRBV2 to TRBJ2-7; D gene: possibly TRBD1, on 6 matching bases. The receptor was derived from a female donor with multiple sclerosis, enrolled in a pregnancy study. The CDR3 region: CASIDGDRWEQYF. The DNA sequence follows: TGTGCCAGCATTGACGGCGACAGGTGGGAGCAGTACTTC.